This T cell receptor (beta chain) was found in a study of immune evolution from preneoplasia to lung adenocarcinoma. Repertoires were generated with immunoSEQ multiplex PCR, while TCRdb's copy carries only in-frame clones and drops some. The repertoire has about 4,800 clones, 86% of them found once; the top ten carry just over 8%. Germline V gives CDR1 SGHKS, CDR2 YYEKEE (reference sequence). V shed 0 bases and J 7 bases; nucleotides not matched to a gene: 4. CDR3 length equals 14 residues. The receptor comes from a person aged 65 to 85 with lung adenocarcinoma. Sequenced: FFPE lung adenocarcinoma in situ tissue. The chain joins TRBV5-5 to TRBJ1-2; 9 positions agree with TRBD1. As DNA, the CDR3 is TGTGCCAGCAGCTTGGCACAGGGGGCGGGTGGCTACACCTTC. Translated, it gives CASSLAQGAGGYTF. The variable domain in full, completed from reference TRBV5-5 and TRBJ1-2, reads DAGVTQSPTHLIKTRGQQVTLRCSPISGHKSVSWYQQVLGQGPQFIFQYYEKEERGRGNFPDRFSARQFPNYSSELNVNALLLGDSALYLCASSLAQGAGGYTFGSGTRLTVV.